The clone carrying this T cell receptor beta chain has only a few counts. Antigen unknown. TCRB transcripts that were expressed got sequenced, as all of the isolated RNA had been reverse transcribed. Only in-frame clones appear in the TCRdb table, and some are missing; sequencing was by immunoSEQ multiplex PCR. The table lists approximately 600,000 clones, about an eighth of them singletons, with around 0.12% in the top ten. The length of the CDR3 is 13 residues. CDR1 and CDR2 (germline): MNHEY, SVGAGI. The V end lost 7 bases, the J end lost 5 bases, and 14 bases lay between the germline ends. This sample stems from a study of beta chain features in type 1 diabetes. The wider study: Patients looked much like healthy donors when it came to age, gender and cell yields. Study results and caveats: Insertions were fewer and deletions more numerous at VDJ junctions in type 1 diabetes patients. Significant though moderate, a shortening of TCRB CDR3s appeared in all four CD4+ subsets of Type 1 diabetes patients.

The chain joins TRBV6-5 to TRBJ2-5; D may match TRBD1 or TRBD2 (6 bases each). Sequenced sample: naive CD4+ T cells from blood. This receptor was identified in a man in his thirties or forties with type 1 diabetes. As DNA, the CDR3 is TGTGCCAGCAATCCGGACAGCGGGGAGACCCAGTACTTC. The encoded protein is CASNPDSGETQYF.